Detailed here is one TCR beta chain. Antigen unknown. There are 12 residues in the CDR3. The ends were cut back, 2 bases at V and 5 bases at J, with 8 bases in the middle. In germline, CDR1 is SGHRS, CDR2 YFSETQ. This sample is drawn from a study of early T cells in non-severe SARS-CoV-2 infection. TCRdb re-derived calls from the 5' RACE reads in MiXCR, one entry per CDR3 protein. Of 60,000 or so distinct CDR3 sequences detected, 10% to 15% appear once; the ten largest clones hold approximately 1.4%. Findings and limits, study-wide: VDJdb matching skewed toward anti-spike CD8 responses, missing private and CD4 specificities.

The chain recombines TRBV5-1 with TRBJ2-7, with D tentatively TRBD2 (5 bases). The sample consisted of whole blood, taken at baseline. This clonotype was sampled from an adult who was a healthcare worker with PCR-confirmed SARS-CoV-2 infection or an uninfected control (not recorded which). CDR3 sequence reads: CASSFYGDEQYF. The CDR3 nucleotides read TGCGCCAGCAGCTTTTACGGGGACGAGCAGTACTTC.